What follows are 23 T cell receptor beta chains derived from one specimen sequenced in a study of molecular identifiers for immune sequencing clone quantification. TCRdb independently ran MiXCR on the PCR reads; one entry per CDR3 protein. This sample has 37,000 or so distinct CDR3 sequences; about a quarter occur once, and the top ten carry around 0.89%. The source material was naive CD8+ T cells from blood, with Jurkat cell RNA spiked in. Subset specified: FACS-sorted CD8+CD4-CCR7+CD45RA+ naive T cells. Receptors originate from a human donor in good health. Some libraries in this study had Jurkat cell RNA spiked in.

In its sample, this clonotype was seen many times. The chain carries TRBV12-3 or TRBV12-4 and TRBJ1-1; D unresolved. V lost 2 bases and J lost 1, with 8 bases in between. The CDR3 spans 14 residues. The CDR3 region has the DNA TGTGCCAGCAGTTTACTAGAGTGGAACACTGAAGCTTTCTTT. This encodes CASSLLEWNTEAFF.

Notes on this clonotype: Being one base from a much bigger clone, this may be a read error. J is TRBJ2-1 and V is TRBV11-2; a possible D gene is TRBD2 (6 bases). Germline V lookup: CDR1 SGHAT, CDR2 FQNNGV. The CDR3 has 15 amino acids. The CDR3 region has the DNA TGTGCCAGCAGCTTAGATCCATTGGACTACAATGAGCAGCTCTTC. Its translation is CASSLDPLDYNEQLF.

This clonotype was counted a few times. The rearrangement links TRBV20-1 to TRBJ2-6; D not resolved. The CDR3 extends over 15 amino acids. Trimming removed 2 bases from V and 1 base from J, with 9 bases in between. Per germline, CDR1 DFQATT and CDR2 SNEGSKA (reference sequence). DNA for the CDR3: TGCAGTGCTAGATCCTGGTTGTCTGGGGCCAACGTCCTGACTTTC. Its translation is CSARSWLSGANVLTF.

This clonotype turned up a few times. A much bigger clone sits one base away, suggesting this may be a read error. The V and J genes are TRBV20-1 and TRBJ2-3; D remains unclear. V shed 4 bases and J shed 0 bases, with 17 bases lying between them. This CDR3 is built from 16 residues. The V gene's germline CDR1 is DFQATT and CDR2 SNEGSKA (reference sequence). The CDR3 spells CSATSTDHPSTDTQYF. As DNA, the CDR3 is TGCAGTGCTACCTCTACAGATCATCCTAGCACAGATACGCAGTATTTT.

Details on this clonotype: The germline gene is not matched at one end of the junction; a read error may be the cause. The chain is built from TRBV6-2 or TRBV6-3 and TRBJ2-2; D is possibly TRBD1 or TRBD2 (5 bases each). This CDR3 spans 13 amino acids. Per the germline V gene, CDR1 is MNHEY and CDR2 is SVGEGT. CDR3 loop: CARRLSYPGALFF. CDR3 sequence (DNA): TGTGCCCGCCGGCTGTCCTACCCCGGGGCGCTGTTTTTT.

This clonotype was detected ten times or more. This chain connects TRBV7-8 to TRBJ2-3; the match to TRBD2 covers 10 bases. CDR1 is SGHVS, CDR2 FQNEAQ, per germline. Trimming took 7 bases from V and 0 from J; bases not matched to a gene: 16. CDR3 length: 19 amino acids. The CDR3 is CASKLFAGTSGVSTDTQYF. The CDR3, as DNA: TGTGCCAGCAAGCTATTCGCCGGCACTAGCGGGGTGAGCACAGATACGCAGTATTTT.

This clonotype has a count of ten or more. The chain is built from TRBV11-2 and TRBJ2-5; either TRBD1 or TRBD2 may supply D (5 bases each). CDR1 is SGHAT, CDR2 FQNNGV, per germline. Trimming took 1 base from V and 0 from J, leaving 9 bases between them. The CDR3 totals 15 residues. CDR3 nucleotides: TGTGCCAGCAGCTTAGTGTGGGGGTACCAAGAGACCCAGTACTTC. It codes for CASSLVWGYQETQYF.

This clonotype was observed a handful of times. The V gene is TRBV4-3, the J gene TRBJ2-1; D gene ambiguous. Germline CDR1 LGHNA, CDR2 YSLEER. The CDR3 length is 13 residues. V shed 0 bases and J shed 8 bases, with 8 bases lying between them. The CDR3 bases are TGCGCCAGCAGCCAAGATAGTACAGATGAGCAGTTCTTC. Its translation is CASSQDSTDEQFF.

This clonotype has ten or more counts. Since no conserved phenylalanine or tryptophan closes the CDR3, a read error is the likely cause. V usage is TRBV2 and J usage is TRBJ2-3, with 11 bases lining up with TRBD2. CDR1 and CDR2 (germline): SNHLY, FYNNEI. Trimming cost V 3 bases and J 2 bases; bases outside gene matches: 7. The CDR3 totals 17 residues. In nucleotides, the CDR3 is TGTGCCAGCAGTGAGGGAGGACTAGCGGGTTTCACAGATACGCAGTATCTT. Translated: CASSEGGLAGFTDTQYL.

Ten or more counts support this clonotype. This rearrangement joins TRBV7-2 to TRBJ2-5, with 7 bases lining up with TRBD2. V lost 0 bases to trimming and J lost 5 bases; unmatched junction nucleotides: 3. The CDR3 covers 14 residues. Germline CDR1 is SGHTA and CDR2 is FQGNSA. For the CDR3, the DNA is TGTGCCAGCAGCTTAGCGGGAGGGTACGAGACCCAGTACTTC. Translated, it gives CASSLAGGYETQYF.

As regards this clonotype: The CDR3 ends on some other residue instead of the conserved phenylalanine or tryptophan, so this is likely a read error. V gene TRBV29-1 combines with J gene TRBJ2-3; TRBD1 is a possible D gene (5 bases). Germline V lookup: CDR1 SQVTM, CDR2 ANQGSEA. The V end lost 6 bases, the J end lost 2 bases, and 12 bases lay between the germline ends. This CDR3 has 13 residues. For the CDR3, the DNA is TGCAGCGTCGTGGGGCCTGACACAGATACGCAGTATTCT. Translating it yields CSVVGPDTDTQYS.

This clonotype was detected ten times or more. The chain recombines TRBV20-1 with TRBJ2-3; D is possibly TRBD1 or TRBD2 (5 bases each). The V end was cut by 3 bases, the J end by 1 base, with 8 bases between. The CDR3 has 13 amino acids. Germline V gene lookup returns CDR1 DFQATT and CDR2 SNEGSKA (reference sequence). CDR3 region: CSARGVGTDTQYF. DNA of the CDR3: TGCAGTGCTAGGGGGGTTGGCACAGATACGCAGTATTTT.

This clonotype was found many times. This sequence joins TRBV14 and TRBJ2-7, with D unresolved. With 1 base removed from V and 5 bases from J, the gap between germline ends came to 15 bases. Germline V gene lookup returns CDR1 SGHDN and CDR2 FVKESK. The CDR3 covers 15 residues. The DNA for the CDR3 is TGTGCCAGCAGCCAAGCCCTTTTCTTAGGCCACGAGCAGTACTTC. Amino acids: CASSQALFLGHEQYF.

Comments on this clonotype: A read error may produce the germline difference seen at one junction end. V usage is TRBV5-1 and J usage is TRBJ2-3; D tentatively fits TRBD1 or TRBD2 (5 bases each). The germline V gene encodes CDR1 SGHRS and CDR2 YFSETQ. The CDR3 spans 16 residues. The CDR3 region is CASSLSGAGPTDMQYF. In DNA form, the CDR3 reads TGCGCCAGCAGCTTGTCCGGGGCAGGGCCTACAGATATGCAGTATTTT.

J is TRBJ1-1 and V is TRBV4-3, with TRBD1 matching 9 bases. The germline V gene has CDR1 LGHNA and CDR2 YSLEER. This CDR3 is 14 amino acids long. Trimming cost V 0 bases and J 9 bases; bases outside gene matches: 5. The DNA of the CDR3 is TGCGCCAGCAGCCAAGATTGGACAGGGGCGCAAGCTTTCTTT. The encoded protein is CASSQDWTGAQAFF.

This clonotype was found many times. The gene calls are TRBV7-9 and TRBJ2-3, with D tentatively TRBD2 (5 bases). Germline V lookup: CDR1 SEHNR, CDR2 FQNEAQ (reference sequence). V shed 4 bases and J shed 6 bases, with 14 bases lying between them. The CDR3 is made up of 14 amino acids. For the CDR3, the DNA is TGTGCCAGCAGCTCCCCTCGGGGAGCCGATACGCAGTATTTT. Its translation is CASSSPRGADTQYF.

In regard to this clonotype: One base away lies a much larger clone, so this may be a sequencing read error. The CDR3 loop reads CASSYRDRGRGGTQYF. The CDR3 region has the DNA TGTGCCAGCAGTTACCGGGACAGGGGGCGAGGAGGTACGCAGTATTTT. The chain has TRBV6-2 or TRBV6-3 and TRBJ2-3, with 12 nucleotides matching TRBD1. J was trimmed by 8 bases and V by 2 bases; bases with no gene match: 8. This CDR3 contains 16 residues. In germline, CDR1 is MNHEY, CDR2 SVGEGT.

This clonotype was picked up many times. This chain uses TRBV27 with TRBJ2-5, with TRBD2 identical over 7 bases. The CDR3 covers 16 residues. Germline V gives CDR1 MNHEY, CDR2 SMNVEV (reference sequence). V lost 5 bases and J lost 0; bases outside the gene matches: 9. CDR3 region: CASSPLAGADQETQYF. In nucleotides, the CDR3 is TGTGCCAGCAGTCCCCTTGCGGGAGCGGACCAAGAGACCCAGTACTTC.

This clonotype showed up just a few times. At one end the junction does not follow the germline gene, possibly because of a read error. The J gene is TRBJ1-1, the V gene TRBV20-1; 8 bases line up with TRBD1. The CDR3 has 10 amino acids. Looked up from germline, CDR1 is DFQATT and CDR2 is SNEGSKA (reference sequence). This CDR3 reads CSAREGGQAF. Written as DNA, the CDR3 is TGCAGTGCTAGAGAGGGGGGACAGGCCTTT.

Turning to this clonotype: A much larger clonotype is one base distant, so this may be a read error. The chain is built from TRBV5-6 and TRBJ1-3; D is unresolved. Germline assignment: CDR1 SGHDT and CDR2 YYEEEE. The CDR3 runs 15 residues. The CDR3 reads CASSLIRSSGNTVYF. The DNA of the CDR3 is TGTGCCAGCAGCTTGATAAGGTCCTCTGGAAACACCGTATATTTT.

This clonotype came up many times. The chain is built from TRBV7-8 and TRBJ2-3; D not resolved. The CDR3 totals 15 residues. V was pared by 2 bases and J by 0 bases, with 9 bases between. Germline V gene lookup returns CDR1 SGHVS and CDR2 FQNEAQ. The CDR3 here is CASSLMTESTDTQYF. CDR3 bases: TGTGCCAGCAGCTTAATGACCGAAAGCACAGATACGCAGTATTTT.

As concerns this clonotype: A single base separates this from a much larger clone, so it may be a read error. The chain recombines TRBV20-1 with TRBJ2-1; D ambiguous. The CDR3 is 17 residues long. Looked up from germline, CDR1 is DFQATT and CDR2 is SNEGSKA (reference sequence). CDR3 amino acids: CNARDLVGSHSLDEQFF. In nucleotides, the CDR3 is TGCAATGCTAGAGATTTGGTGGGGTCCCACTCCCTGGACGAGCAGTTCTTC.

This clonotype was picked up many times. The chain combines TRBV7-9 with TRBJ2-7; D is unresolved. Trimming took 1 base from V and 9 from J, leaving 13 bases between them. The CDR3 is made up of 13 amino acids. Germline values: CDR1 SEHNR, CDR2 FQNEAQ (reference sequence). CDR3 bases: TGTGCCAGCAGCTTAGGTTCCAGCGACGGGCAGTACTTC. Its protein is CASSLGSSDGQYF.